The clone carrying this T cell receptor (beta chain) was detected only a few times. This sample is drawn from a study of blood T cell repertoires in COVID-19. On the study more broadly: The study drew acute and convalescent COVID-19 samples from the United States, Italy and Spain.

Clones were read by immunoSEQ multiplex PCR, and TCRdb kept only the in-frame ones, dropping some. This sample has approximately 500,000 clones, with 85% to 90% found just once. The trim removed 7 bases at V and 6 bases at J, leaving 8 bases unmatched. Germline assignment: CDR1 SQVTM and CDR2 ANQGSEA. The CDR3 loop spans 14 amino acids. Sequencing used peripheral blood. V and J are TRBV29-1 and TRBJ1-6; 8 nucleotides agree with TRBD1. This clonotype was obtained from a woman aged 45-65 years with COVID-19, enrolled during active disease. The CDR3 region is CSANTGGINSPLHF. CDR3 in DNA: TGCAGCGCCAATACAGGGGGAATTAATTCACCCCTCCACTTT.